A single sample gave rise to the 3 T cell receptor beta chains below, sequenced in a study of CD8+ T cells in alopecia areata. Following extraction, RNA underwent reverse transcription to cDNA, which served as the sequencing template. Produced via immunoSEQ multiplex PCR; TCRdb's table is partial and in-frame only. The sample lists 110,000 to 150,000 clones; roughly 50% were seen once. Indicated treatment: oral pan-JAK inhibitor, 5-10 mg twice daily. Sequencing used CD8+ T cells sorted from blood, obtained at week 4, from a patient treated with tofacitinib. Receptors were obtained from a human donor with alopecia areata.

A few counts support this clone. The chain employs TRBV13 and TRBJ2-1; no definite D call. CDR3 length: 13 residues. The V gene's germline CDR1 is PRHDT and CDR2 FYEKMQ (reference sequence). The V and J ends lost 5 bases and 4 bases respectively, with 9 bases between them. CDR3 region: CASSPTKYNEQFF. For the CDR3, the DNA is TGTGCCAGCAGCCCCACAAAGTACAATGAGCAGTTCTTC.

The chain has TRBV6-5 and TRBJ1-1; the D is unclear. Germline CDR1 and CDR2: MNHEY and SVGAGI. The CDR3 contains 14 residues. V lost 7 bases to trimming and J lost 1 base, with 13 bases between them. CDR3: CASIPLRENTEAFF. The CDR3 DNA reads TGTGCCAGCATTCCCTTAAGGGAGAACACTGAAGCTTTCTTT.

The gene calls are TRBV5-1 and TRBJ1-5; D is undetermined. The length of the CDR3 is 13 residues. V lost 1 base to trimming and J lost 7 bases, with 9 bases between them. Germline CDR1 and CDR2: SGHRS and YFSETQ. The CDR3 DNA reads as TGCGCCAGCAGCTTGCTTCCCGAGCAGCCCCAGCATTTT. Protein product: CASSLLPEQPQHF. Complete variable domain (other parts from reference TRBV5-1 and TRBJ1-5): KAGVTQTPRYLIKTRGQQVTLSCSPISGHRSVSWYQQTPGQGLQFLFEYFSETQRNKGNFPGRFSGRQFSNSRSEMNVSTLELGDSALYLCASSLLPEQPQHFGDGTRLSIL.